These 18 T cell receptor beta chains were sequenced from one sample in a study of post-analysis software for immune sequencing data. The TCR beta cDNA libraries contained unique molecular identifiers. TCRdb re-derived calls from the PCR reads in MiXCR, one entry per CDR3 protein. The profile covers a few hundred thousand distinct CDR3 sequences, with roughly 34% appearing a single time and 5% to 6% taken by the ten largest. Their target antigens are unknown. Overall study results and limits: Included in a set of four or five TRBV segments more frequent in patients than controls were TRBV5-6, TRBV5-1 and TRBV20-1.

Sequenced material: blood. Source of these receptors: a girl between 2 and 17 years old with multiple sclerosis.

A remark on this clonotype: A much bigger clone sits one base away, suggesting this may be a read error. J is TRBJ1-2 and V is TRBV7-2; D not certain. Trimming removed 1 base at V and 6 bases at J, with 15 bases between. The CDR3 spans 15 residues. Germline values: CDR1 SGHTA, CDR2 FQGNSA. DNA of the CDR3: TGTGCCAGCAGCTTAGGCCAGGTTGTCTCCCATGGCTACACCTTC. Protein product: CASSLGQVVSHGYTF. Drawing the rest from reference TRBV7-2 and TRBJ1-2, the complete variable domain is GAGVSQSPSNKVTEKGKDVELRCDPISGHTALYWYRQSLGQGLEFLIYFQGNSAPDKSGLPSDRFSAERTGGSVSTLTIQRTQQEDSAVYLCASSLGQVVSHGYTFGSGTRLTVV.

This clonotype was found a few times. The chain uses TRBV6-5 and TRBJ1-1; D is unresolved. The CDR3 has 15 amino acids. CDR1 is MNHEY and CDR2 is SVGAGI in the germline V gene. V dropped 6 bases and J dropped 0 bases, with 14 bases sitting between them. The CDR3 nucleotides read TGTGCCAGCAGGGACGCCCCGGGGATGAACACTGAAGCTTTCTTT. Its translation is CASRDAPGMNTEAFF.

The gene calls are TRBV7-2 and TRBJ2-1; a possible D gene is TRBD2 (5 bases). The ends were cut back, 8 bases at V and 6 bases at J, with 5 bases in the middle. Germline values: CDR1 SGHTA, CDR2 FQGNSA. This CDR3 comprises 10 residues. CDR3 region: CASAGNEQFF. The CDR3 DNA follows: TGTGCCAGCGCGGGCAATGAGCAGTTCTTC.

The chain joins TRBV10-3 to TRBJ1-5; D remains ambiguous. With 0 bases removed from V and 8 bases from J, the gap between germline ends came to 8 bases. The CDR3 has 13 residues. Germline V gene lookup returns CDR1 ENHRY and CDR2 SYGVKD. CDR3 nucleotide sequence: TGTGCCATCAGTGAGTCCCCCGGGGAGCCCCAGCATTTT. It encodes CAISESPGEPQHF.

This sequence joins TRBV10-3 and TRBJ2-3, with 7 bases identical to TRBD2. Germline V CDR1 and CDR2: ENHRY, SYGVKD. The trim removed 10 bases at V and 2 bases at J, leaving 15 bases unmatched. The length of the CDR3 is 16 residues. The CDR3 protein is CANRRVRGEPTDTQYF. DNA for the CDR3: TGTGCCAACCGGCGGGTCCGGGGGGAACCCACAGATACGCAGTATTTT.

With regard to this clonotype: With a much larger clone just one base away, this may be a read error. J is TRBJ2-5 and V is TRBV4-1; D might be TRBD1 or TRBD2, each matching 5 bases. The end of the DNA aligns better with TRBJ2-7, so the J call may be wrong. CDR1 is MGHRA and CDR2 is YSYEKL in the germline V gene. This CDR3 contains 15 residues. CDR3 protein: CASSQGGVWGREQYF. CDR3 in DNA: TGCGCCAGCAGCCAAGGAGGGGTATGGGGCCGCGAGCAGTACTTC.

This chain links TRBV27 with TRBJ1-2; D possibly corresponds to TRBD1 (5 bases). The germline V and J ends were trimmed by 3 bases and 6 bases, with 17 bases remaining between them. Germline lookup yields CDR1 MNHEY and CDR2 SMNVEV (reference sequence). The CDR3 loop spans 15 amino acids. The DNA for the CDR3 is TGTGCCAGCAGTTTTTCCCAGGGTACCGGTCATGGCTACACCTTC. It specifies CASSFSQGTGHGYTF.

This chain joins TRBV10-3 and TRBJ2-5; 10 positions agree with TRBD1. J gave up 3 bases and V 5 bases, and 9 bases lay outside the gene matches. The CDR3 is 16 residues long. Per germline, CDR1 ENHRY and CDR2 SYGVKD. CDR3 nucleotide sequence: TGTGCCATCAGTAATATTCCCGGACAGGGGGAAGAGACCCAGTACTTC. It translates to CAISNIPGQGEETQYF.

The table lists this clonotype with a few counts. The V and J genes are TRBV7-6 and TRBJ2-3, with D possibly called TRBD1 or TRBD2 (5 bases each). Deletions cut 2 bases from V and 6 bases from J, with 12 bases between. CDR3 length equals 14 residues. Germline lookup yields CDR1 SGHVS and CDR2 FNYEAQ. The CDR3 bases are TGTGCCAGCAGCTTAATCCGAGGGGATGATACGCAGTATTTT. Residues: CASSLIRGDDTQYF.

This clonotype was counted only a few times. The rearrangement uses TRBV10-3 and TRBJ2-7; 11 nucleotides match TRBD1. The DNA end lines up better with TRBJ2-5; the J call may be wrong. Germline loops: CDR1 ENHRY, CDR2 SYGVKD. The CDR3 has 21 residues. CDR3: CAISEPEKPGTGGSARETQYF. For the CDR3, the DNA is TGTGCCATCAGTGAACCGGAAAAACCCGGGACAGGGGGATCCGCCAGGGAGACCCAGTACTTC.

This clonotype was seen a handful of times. This CDR3 reads CASSEALRGSGLAYNEQFF. The CDR3 nucleotides read TGTGCCAGCAGTGAAGCGCTTCGTGGTAGCGGGTTAGCCTACAATGAGCAGTTCTTC. The V gene is TRBV6-1, the J gene TRBJ2-1; 7 bases agree with TRBD2. The V gene's germline CDR1 is MNHNS and CDR2 SASEGT. The V gene end was trimmed by 0 bases and the J gene end by 2 bases; junction bases not matched to a gene: 13. The CDR3 is made up of 19 amino acids.

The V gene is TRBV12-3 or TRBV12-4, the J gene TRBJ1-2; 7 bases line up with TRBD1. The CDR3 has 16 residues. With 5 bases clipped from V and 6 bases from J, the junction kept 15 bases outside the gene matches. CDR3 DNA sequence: TGTGCCAGCAGTACAGGGGTCTGGTATGATGTGGATGGCTACACCTTC. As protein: CASSTGVWYDVDGYTF.

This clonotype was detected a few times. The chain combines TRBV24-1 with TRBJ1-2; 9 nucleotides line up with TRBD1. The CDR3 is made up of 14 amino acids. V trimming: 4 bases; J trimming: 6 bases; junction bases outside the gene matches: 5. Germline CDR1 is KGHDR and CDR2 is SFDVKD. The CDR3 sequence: CATSETGGWDGYTF. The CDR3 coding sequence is TGTGCCACCAGTGAAACAGGGGGCTGGGATGGCTACACCTTC.

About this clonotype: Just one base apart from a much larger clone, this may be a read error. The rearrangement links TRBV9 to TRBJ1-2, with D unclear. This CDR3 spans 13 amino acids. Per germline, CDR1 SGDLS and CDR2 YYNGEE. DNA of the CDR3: TGTGCCGGCAGCGCTGGTGTGGGCTATGGCTACACCTTC. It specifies CAGSAGVGYGYTF.

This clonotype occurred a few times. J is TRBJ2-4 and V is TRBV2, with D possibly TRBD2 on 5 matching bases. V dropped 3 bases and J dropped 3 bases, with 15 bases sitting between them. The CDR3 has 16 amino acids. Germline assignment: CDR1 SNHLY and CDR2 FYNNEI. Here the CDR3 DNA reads TGTGCCAGCAGTGACGAGGGTCTCTTAGACAAAAACATTCAGTACTTC. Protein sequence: CASSDEGLLDKNIQYF. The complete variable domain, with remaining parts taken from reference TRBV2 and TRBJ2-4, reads EPEVTQTPSHQVTQMGQEVILRCVPISNHLYFYWYRQILGQKVEFLVSFYNNEISEKSEIFDDQFSVERPDGSNFTLKIRSTKLEDSAMYFCASSDEGLLDKNIQYFGAGTRLSVL.

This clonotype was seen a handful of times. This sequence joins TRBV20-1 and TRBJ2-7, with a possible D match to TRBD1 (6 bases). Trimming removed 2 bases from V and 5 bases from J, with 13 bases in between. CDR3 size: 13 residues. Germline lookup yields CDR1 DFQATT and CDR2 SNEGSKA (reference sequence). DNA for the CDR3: TGCAGTGCTAGAACAGGGTTGGGCCACGAGCAGTACTTC. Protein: CSARTGLGHEQYF.

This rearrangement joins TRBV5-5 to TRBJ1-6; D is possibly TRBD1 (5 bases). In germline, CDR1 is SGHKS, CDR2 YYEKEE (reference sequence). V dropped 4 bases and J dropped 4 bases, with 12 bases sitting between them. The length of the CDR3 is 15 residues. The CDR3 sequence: CASSHRDGYNSPLHF. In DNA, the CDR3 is TGTGCCAGCAGCCACCGGGACGGTTATAATTCACCCCTCCACTTT.

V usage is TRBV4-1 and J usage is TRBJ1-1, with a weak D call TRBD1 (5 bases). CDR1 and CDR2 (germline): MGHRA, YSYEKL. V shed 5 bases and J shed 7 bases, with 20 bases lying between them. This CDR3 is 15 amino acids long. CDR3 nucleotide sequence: TGCGCCAGCAGCTCTCCGGGACTCAGCATCCTTGAAGCTTTCTTT. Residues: CASSSPGLSILEAFF.